The entry that follows covers one T cell receptor (beta chain) sequence. The data stem from a study of OX40 agonist ivuxolimab in advanced cancers. V gave up 4 bases and J gave up 2 bases, with 10 bases separating them. This CDR3 spans 14 amino acids. Germline assignment: CDR1 MNHEY and CDR2 SVGAGI. The method was immunoSEQ multiplex PCR; TCRdb's version includes in-frame clones alone and lacks a portion of them. The sample carries around 55,000 clones, 80% to 90% recorded once. This sample comprised CD4+ or CD8+ T cells sorted from blood, obtained in a trial of the OX40 agonist ivuxolimab. This chain links TRBV6-5 with TRBJ2-3; D not resolved. The sequence came from an adult with an advanced solid tumor such as melanoma, head and neck, liver or kidney cancer. In nucleotides, the CDR3 is TGTGCCAGCAGTTCTGCAGCCTCCACAGATACGCAGTATTTT. It is translated as CASSSAASTDTQYF.